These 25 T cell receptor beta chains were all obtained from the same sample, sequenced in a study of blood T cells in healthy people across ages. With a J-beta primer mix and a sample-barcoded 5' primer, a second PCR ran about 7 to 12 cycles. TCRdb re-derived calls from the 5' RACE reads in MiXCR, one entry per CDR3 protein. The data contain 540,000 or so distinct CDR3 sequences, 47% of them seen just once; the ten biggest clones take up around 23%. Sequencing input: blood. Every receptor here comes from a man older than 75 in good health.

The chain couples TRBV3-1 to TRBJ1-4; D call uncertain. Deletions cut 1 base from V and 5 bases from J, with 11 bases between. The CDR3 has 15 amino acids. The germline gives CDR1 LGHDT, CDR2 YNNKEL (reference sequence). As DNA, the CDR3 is TGTGCCAGCAGCCAAGCTCTACAGAGAAATGAAAAACTGTTTTTT. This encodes CASSQALQRNEKLFF.

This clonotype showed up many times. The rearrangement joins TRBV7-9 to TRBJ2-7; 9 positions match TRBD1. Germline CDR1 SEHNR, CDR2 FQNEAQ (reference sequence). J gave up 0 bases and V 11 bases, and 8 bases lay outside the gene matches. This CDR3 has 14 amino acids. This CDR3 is CAGGGTGSSYEQYF. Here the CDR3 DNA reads TGTGCCGGAGGGGGGACAGGGAGCTCCTACGAGCAGTACTTC.

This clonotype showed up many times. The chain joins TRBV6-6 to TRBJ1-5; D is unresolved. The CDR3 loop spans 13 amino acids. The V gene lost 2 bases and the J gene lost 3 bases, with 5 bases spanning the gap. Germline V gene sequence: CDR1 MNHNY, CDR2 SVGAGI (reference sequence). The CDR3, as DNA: TGTGCCAGCAGTTACGGGGACAATCAGCCCCAGCATTTT. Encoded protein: CASSYGDNQPQHF.

The CDR3 DNA sequence: TGTGCCAGCAGTGACACGAGGACTGAAGCTTTCTTT. Translating gives CASSDTRTEAFF. The rearrangement uses TRBV6-2 or TRBV6-3 and TRBJ1-1; D not resolved. Germline V CDR1 and CDR2: MNHEY, SVGEGT. Trimming cost V 5 bases and J 5 bases, with 9 bases left between them. The CDR3 is made up of 12 amino acids.

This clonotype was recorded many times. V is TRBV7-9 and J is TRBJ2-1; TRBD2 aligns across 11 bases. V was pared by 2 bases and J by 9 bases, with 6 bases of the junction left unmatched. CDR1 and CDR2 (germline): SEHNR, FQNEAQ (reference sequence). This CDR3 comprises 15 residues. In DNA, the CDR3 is TGTGCCAGCAGCTTAATTAGCGGGAGGGCTGGTGAGCAGTTCTTC. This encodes CASSLISGRAGEQFF.

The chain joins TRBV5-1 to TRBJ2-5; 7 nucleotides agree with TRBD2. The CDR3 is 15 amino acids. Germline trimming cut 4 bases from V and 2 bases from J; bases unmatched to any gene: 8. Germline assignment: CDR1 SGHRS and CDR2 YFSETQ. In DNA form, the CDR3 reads TGCGCCAGCAGCGGGAGATGGGAGGGACAAGAGACCCAGTACTTC. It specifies CASSGRWEGQETQYF.

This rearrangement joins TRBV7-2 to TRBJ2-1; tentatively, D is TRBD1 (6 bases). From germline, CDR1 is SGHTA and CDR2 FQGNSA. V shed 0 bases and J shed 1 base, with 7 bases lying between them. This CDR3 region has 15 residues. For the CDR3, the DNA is TGTGCCAGCAGCTTAGCCACAGGGTCCTACAATGAGCAGTTCTTC. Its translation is CASSLATGSYNEQFF.

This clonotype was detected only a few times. The CDR3 loop is CASSQVQWGRGETQYF. The CDR3 DNA sequence: TGTGCCAGCAGCCAAGTGCAATGGGGGAGAGGAGAGACCCAGTACTTC. The chain has TRBV3-1 and TRBJ2-5; the D gene could be TRBD1 or TRBD2 (5 bases each). V was pared by 1 base and J by 4 bases, with 16 bases between. Germline CDR1 is LGHDT and CDR2 is YNNKEL (reference sequence). The CDR3 is made up of 16 amino acids.

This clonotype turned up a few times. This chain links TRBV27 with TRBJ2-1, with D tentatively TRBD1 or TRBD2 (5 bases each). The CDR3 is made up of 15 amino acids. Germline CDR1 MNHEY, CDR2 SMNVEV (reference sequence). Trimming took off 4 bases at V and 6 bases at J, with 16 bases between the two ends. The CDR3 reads CASSSIPGRSNEQFF. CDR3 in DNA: TGTGCCAGCAGTTCCATACCGGGACGCTCCAATGAGCAGTTCTTC.

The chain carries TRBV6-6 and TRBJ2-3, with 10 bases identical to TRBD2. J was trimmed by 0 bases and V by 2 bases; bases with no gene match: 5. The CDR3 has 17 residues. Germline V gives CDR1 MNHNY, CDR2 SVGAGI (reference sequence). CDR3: CASSYAGLADSTDTQYF. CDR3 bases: TGTGCCAGCAGTTACGCAGGACTAGCGGATAGCACAGATACGCAGTATTTT.

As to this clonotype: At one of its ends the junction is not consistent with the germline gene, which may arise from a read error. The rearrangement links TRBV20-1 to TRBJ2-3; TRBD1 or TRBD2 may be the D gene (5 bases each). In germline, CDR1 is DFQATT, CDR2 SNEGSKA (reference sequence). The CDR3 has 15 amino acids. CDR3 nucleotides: TGCAGTACTAGAGTCGACAGATACGGCACAGATACGCAGTATTTT. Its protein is CSTRVDRYGTDTQYF.

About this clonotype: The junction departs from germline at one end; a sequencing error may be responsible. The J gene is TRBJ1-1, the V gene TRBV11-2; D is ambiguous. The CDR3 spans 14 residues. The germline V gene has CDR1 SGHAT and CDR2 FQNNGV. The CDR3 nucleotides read TGTGCCAGCAACTTAGCAGGACCTAACACTGAAGCTTTCTTT. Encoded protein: CASNLAGPNTEAFF.

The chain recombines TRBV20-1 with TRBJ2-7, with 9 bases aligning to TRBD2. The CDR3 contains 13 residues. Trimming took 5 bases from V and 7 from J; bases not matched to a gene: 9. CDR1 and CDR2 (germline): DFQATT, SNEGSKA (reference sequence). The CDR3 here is CSALAGAPFEQYF. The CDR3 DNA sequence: TGCAGTGCTTTAGCGGGGGCCCCCTTTGAGCAGTACTTC.

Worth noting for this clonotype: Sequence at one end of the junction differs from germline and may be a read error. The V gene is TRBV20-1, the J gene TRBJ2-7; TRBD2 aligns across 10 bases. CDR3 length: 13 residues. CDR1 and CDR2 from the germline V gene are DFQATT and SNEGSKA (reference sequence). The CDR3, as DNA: TGCAGCGCTAGTGAGCGGGGGGGCGATGAGCAGTACTTC. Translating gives CSASERGGDEQYF.

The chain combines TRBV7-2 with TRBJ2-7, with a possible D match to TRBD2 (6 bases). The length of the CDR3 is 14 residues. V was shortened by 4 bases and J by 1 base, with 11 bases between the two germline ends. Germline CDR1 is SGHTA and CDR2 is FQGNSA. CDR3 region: CASSWAGQSYEQYF. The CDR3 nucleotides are TGTGCCAGCAGCTGGGCGGGGCAGTCCTACGAGCAGTACTTC. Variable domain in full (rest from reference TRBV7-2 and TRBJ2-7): GAGVSQSPSNKVTEKGKDVELRCDPISGHTALYWYRQSLGQGLEFLIYFQGNSAPDKSGLPSDRFSAERTGGSVSTLTIQRTQQEDSAVYLCASSWAGQSYEQYFGPGTRLTVT.

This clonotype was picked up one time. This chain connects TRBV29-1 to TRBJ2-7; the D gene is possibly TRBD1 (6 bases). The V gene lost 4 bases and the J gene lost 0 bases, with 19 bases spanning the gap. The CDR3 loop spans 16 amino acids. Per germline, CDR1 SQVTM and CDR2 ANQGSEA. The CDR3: CSVGGGPGPSSYEQYF. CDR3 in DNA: TGCAGCGTTGGAGGGGGACCGGGTCCCAGCTCCTACGAGCAGTACTTC.

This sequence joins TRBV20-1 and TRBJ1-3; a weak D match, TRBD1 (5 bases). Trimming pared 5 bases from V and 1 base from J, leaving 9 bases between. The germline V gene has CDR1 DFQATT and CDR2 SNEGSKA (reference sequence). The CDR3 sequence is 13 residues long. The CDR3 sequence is CSALGTSGNTIYF. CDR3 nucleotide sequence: TGCAGTGCTTTGGGGACTTCTGGAAACACCATATATTTT.

The CDR3 coding sequence is TGCAGTGCTAGTCGTGGGGGGAGCCCCGCGACCCAGTACTTC. This encodes CSASRGGSPATQYF. The chain is built from TRBV20-1 and TRBJ2-7, with D possibly TRBD2 on 6 matching bases. The closer fit of TRBJ2-5 to the DNA end suggests the J call may be wrong. In germline, CDR1 is DFQATT, CDR2 SNEGSKA (reference sequence). This CDR3 contains 14 residues.

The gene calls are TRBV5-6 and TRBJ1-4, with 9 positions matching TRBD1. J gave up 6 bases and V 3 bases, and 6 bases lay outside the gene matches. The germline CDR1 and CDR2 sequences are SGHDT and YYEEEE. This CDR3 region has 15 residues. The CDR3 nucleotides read TGTGCCAGCAGCTCTCCGGGACAGGGACATGAAAAACTGTTTTTT. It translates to CASSSPGQGHEKLFF.

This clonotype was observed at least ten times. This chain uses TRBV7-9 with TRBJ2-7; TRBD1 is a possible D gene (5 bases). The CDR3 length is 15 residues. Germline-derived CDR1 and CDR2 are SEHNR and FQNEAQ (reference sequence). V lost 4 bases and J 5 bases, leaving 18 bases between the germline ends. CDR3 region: CASSSGSRPTNEQYF. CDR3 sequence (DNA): TGTGCCAGCAGCTCAGGGTCCCGTCCTACCAACGAGCAGTACTTC.

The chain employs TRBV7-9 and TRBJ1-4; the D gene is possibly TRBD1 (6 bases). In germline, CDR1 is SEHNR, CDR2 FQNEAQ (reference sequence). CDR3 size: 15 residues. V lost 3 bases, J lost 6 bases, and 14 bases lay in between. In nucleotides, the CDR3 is TGTGCCAGCAGCTTCACAGGGATGGCGGATGAAAAACTGTTTTTT. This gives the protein CASSFTGMADEKLFF.

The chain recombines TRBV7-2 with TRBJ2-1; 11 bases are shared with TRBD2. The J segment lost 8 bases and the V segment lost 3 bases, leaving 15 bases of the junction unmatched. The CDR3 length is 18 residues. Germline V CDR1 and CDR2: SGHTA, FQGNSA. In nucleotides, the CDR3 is TGTGCCAGCAGCTTCCATCAAACCGGGCTAGCGGGAGGTCATGAGCAGTTCTTC. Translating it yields CASSFHQTGLAGGHEQFF. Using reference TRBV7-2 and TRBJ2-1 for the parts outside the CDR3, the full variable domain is GAGVSQSPSNKVTEKGKDVELRCDPISGHTALYWYRQSLGQGLEFLIYFQGNSAPDKSGLPSDRFSAERTGGSVSTLTIQRTQQEDSAVYLCASSFHQTGLAGGHEQFFGPGTRLTVL.

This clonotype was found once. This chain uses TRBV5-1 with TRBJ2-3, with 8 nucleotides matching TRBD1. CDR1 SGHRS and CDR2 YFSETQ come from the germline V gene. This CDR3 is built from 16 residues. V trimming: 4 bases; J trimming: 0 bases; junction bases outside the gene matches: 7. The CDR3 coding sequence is TGCGCCAGCAGCCCGGGACAGGTGGTGAGCACAGATACGCAGTATTTT. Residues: CASSPGQVVSTDTQYF.

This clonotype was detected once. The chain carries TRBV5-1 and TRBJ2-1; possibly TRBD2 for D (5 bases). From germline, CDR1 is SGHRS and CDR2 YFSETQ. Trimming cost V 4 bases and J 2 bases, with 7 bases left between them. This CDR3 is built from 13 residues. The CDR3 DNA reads TGCGCCAGCAGCGAGAGGGCCTACAATGAGCAGTTCTTC. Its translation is CASSERAYNEQFF.

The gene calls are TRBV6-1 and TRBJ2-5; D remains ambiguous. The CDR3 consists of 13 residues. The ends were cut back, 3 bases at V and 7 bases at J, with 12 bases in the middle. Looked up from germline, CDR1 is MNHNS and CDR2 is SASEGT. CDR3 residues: CASSETPRGTQYF. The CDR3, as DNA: TGTGCCAGCAGTGAGACCCCGCGAGGGACCCAGTACTTC.